The T cell receptor beta chain described here comes from a study of blood T cells in healthy people across ages. Next came a second PCR, run for about 7 to 12 cycles, which used a sample-barcoded 5' primer along with a J-beta primer mix. TCRdb reanalysed the 5' RACE reads using MiXCR and keeps one entry per CDR3 protein. This sample has 700,000 or so distinct CDR3 sequences, with roughly 20% found just once. Study-wide results and limits: When set beside aged donors, long-lived donors presented more naive CD4+ cells and higher diversity.

Each of the donors had roughly 9.7 milliliters of peripheral blood drawn into EDTA-treated Vacutainer tubes. Each sample yielded at least 6 million isolated PBMCs. Points on this clonotype: Its antigen is currently unknown.

This CDR3 comprises 14 residues. CDR1 is MNHEY, CDR2 SVGAGI, per germline. Trimming cost V 0 bases and J 6 bases, with 10 bases left between them. This TCR came from a man between 65 and 79 years old in good health. The specimen was blood. The chain is built from TRBV6-5 and TRBJ2-3; D unclear. The CDR3 sequence is CASSYSRLSDTQYF. The CDR3 coding sequence is TGTGCCAGCAGTTACTCTAGGTTGTCCGATACGCAGTATTTT.